These 17 T cell receptor beta chains were sequenced from one sample in a study of cytomegalovirus exposure and HLA in healthy donors. The PCR had 60 Vbeta and 13 Jbeta primers. Some clones are missing from TCRdb's copy, which holds only in-frame ones; the method was immunoSEQ multiplex PCR. The data contain around 160,000 clones, roughly 79% of them seen just once; the ten biggest clones take up 9.5% to 10%. Sample: PBMCs. The receptors were gathered from a man younger than 30 in good health and CMV-seropositive.

This sequence joins TRBV4-3 and TRBJ1-1; D remains unclear. The CDR3 totals 16 residues. Trimming removed 3 bases from V and 1 base from J, with 15 bases in between. Germline values: CDR1 LGHNA, CDR2 YSLEER. CDR3 sequence (DNA): TGCGCCAGCAGCCAGCAGATGTTGCCGAAGAACACTGAAGCTTTCTTT. This translates into CASSQQMLPKNTEAFF.

The chain links TRBV14 to TRBJ1-2; 7 bases line up with TRBD1. The junction had 15 bases not matched to a gene; V was cut back by 3 bases and J by 8 bases. This CDR3 region has 16 residues. From germline, CDR1 is SGHDN and CDR2 FVKESK. The CDR3, as DNA: TGTGCCAGCAGCCATCTAGGACAGGCTGCGACTGAAGGCTACACCTTC. Translation: CASSHLGQAATEGYTF.

The chain employs TRBV11-2 and TRBJ2-1; D is unclear. Between the trimmed V and J ends, which lost 2 bases and 4 bases, there was a span of 9 bases. CDR3 length: 14 amino acids. Germline values: CDR1 SGHAT, CDR2 FQNNGV. The CDR3 sequence is CASSLIGGYNEQFF. CDR3 in DNA: TGTGCCAGCAGCTTAATCGGCGGATACAATGAGCAGTTCTTC.

The V call is TRBV7-2, the J call TRBJ2-7, with 14 positions matching TRBD2. CDR3 length: 18 amino acids. CDR1 and CDR2 from the germline V gene are SGHTA and FQGNSA. After removal of 4 bases from V and 2 bases from J, the junction contained 10 bases not matched to a gene. The CDR3: CASSSSGTSGSRAYEQYF. Here the CDR3 DNA reads TGTGCCAGCAGCTCCTCCGGGACTAGCGGGAGCAGGGCCTACGAGCAGTACTTC.

The chain joins TRBV29-1 to TRBJ2-7; 8 bases are a match to TRBD1. The CDR3 is made up of 14 amino acids. The V gene end was trimmed by 4 bases and the J gene end by 0 bases; junction bases not matched to a gene: 5. Germline assignment: CDR1 SQVTM and CDR2 ANQGSEA. The CDR3 is CSVVGTGSSYEQYF. CDR3 sequence (DNA): TGCAGCGTTGTTGGGACAGGAAGCTCCTACGAGCAGTACTTC.

The chain uses TRBV6-1 and TRBJ2-7; TRBD2 matches at 8 bases. The CDR3 covers 14 residues. The V segment lost 5 bases and the J segment 3 bases; nucleotides outside the gene matches: 6. Germline lookup yields CDR1 MNHNS and CDR2 SASEGT. As DNA, the CDR3 is TGTGCCAGCAGTCGAACCGGGACTAGCTACGAGCAGTACTTC. Residues: CASSRTGTSYEQYF.

The V call is TRBV5-4, the J call TRBJ1-2; a weak D match, TRBD1 (5 bases). The CDR3 is 15 amino acids. The ends were cut back, 1 base at V and 4 bases at J, with 14 bases in the middle. Per germline, CDR1 SGHNT and CDR2 YYREEE (reference sequence). CDR3 residues: CASSLNDSPTYGYTF. The CDR3 DNA is TGTGCCAGCAGCTTGAATGACAGCCCGACCTATGGCTACACCTTC.

This chain joins TRBV6-5 and TRBJ2-1; D ambiguous. The CDR3 covers 13 residues. The germline V gene encodes CDR1 MNHEY and CDR2 SVGAGI. The V and J ends lost 4 bases and 6 bases respectively, with 10 bases between them. The CDR3 protein is CASSSLESNEQFF. Here the CDR3 DNA reads TGTGCCAGCAGTTCTCTAGAATCCAATGAGCAGTTCTTC.

The V gene is TRBV6-5, the J gene TRBJ2-1; D is unclear. Trimming pared 0 bases from V and 10 bases from J, leaving 13 bases between. CDR1 and CDR2 from the germline V gene are MNHEY and SVGAGI. The CDR3 spans 14 residues. CDR3 bases: TGTGCCAGCAGTTACTCAACCATCGAGAGCGAGCAGTTCTTC. Encoded protein: CASSYSTIESEQFF.

The chain recombines TRBV2 with TRBJ2-7; 9 bases are a match to TRBD1. V trimming: 2 bases; J trimming: 3 bases; junction bases outside the gene matches: 5. This CDR3 contains 15 residues. Germline CDR1 SNHLY, CDR2 FYNNEI. Written as DNA, the CDR3 is TGTGCCAGCAGTGAATATGGGACAGGGTTCTACGAGCAGTACTTC. Residues: CASSEYGTGFYEQYF.

The J gene is TRBJ2-7, the V gene TRBV30, with D perhaps matching TRBD1 (6 bases). The germline V gene has CDR1 GTSNPN and CDR2 SVGIG (reference sequence). The ends were cut back, 7 bases at V and 7 bases at J, with 17 bases in the middle. CDR3 length equals 12 residues. This CDR3 reads CASDRIRGEQYF. The CDR3 DNA is TGTGCCTCCGACAGGATCCGGGGTGAGCAGTACTTC. The whole variable domain, filled in from reference TRBV30 and TRBJ2-7, reads SQTIHQWPATLVQPVGSPLSLECTVEGTSNPNLYWYRQAAGRGLQLLFYSVGIGQISSEVPQNLSASRPQDRQFILSSKKLLLSDSGFYLCASDRIRGEQYFGPGTRLTVT.

Here the CDR3 reads CASSLGDISPLHF. CDR3 nucleotides: TGTGCCAGCAGTTTAGGGGACATCTCACCCCTCCACTTT. J is TRBJ1-6 and V is TRBV27, with D maybe TRBD1 (6 bases). V was shortened by 2 bases and J by 10 bases, with 9 bases between the two germline ends. The CDR3 runs 13 residues. From germline, CDR1 is MNHEY and CDR2 SMNVEV (reference sequence).

This chain uses TRBV10-2 with TRBJ2-1, with 11 positions matching TRBD2. V lost 8 bases and J lost 5; bases outside the gene matches: 5. Germline V gives CDR1 WSHSY, CDR2 SAAADI. The CDR3 consists of 14 residues. The CDR3 is CASLLAGVHNEQFF. The CDR3 coding sequence is TGCGCCAGCCTACTAGCGGGAGTCCACAATGAGCAGTTCTTC.

The gene calls are TRBV15 and TRBJ2-7; TRBD1 agrees at 9 bases. The V and J ends lost 0 bases and 2 bases, in that order; junction bases with no gene match: 5. Germline values: CDR1 LNHNV, CDR2 YYDKDF (reference sequence). The CDR3 consists of 16 residues. The CDR3 sequence: CATSRDWGDRAYEQYF. The CDR3 DNA follows: TGTGCCACCAGCAGAGATTGGGGGGACAGGGCCTACGAGCAGTACTTC.

In the case of this clone: At one boundary the junction diverges from the germline segment, which might be a read error. V and J are TRBV7-8 and TRBJ1-2, with a possible D match to TRBD1 (5 bases). Per germline, CDR1 SGHVS and CDR2 FQNEAQ. CDR3 length: 13 residues. The CDR3 region has the DNA TGTGCCAGCAGCTTAGACAGGCTCGGTGGCTACATCTTC. Protein sequence: CASSLDRLGGYIF.

This clone was seen a few times. V and J are TRBV25-1 and TRBJ2-2; D not resolved. Trimming stripped 4 bases from V and 4 bases from J, with 7 bases between. Looked up from germline, CDR1 is MGHDK and CDR2 is SYGVNS. This CDR3 comprises 13 residues. This CDR3 is CASSVSSTGELFF. The CDR3, as DNA: TGTGCCAGCAGTGTTTCATCCACCGGGGAGCTGTTTTTT.

This clone turned up a few times. This rearrangement joins TRBV2 to TRBJ1-2, with 7 bases that match TRBD1. There are 14 residues in the CDR3. J lost 6 bases, V lost 6 bases, and 10 bases had no gene match. Germline-derived CDR1 and CDR2 are SNHLY and FYNNEI. CDR3 loop: CASRTTGEWNGYTF. DNA of the CDR3: TGTGCCAGCAGGACTACAGGGGAATGGAATGGCTACACCTTC. The full variable domain, in which reference TRBV2 and TRBJ1-2 provide the parts outside the CDR3, is EPEVTQTPSHQVTQMGQEVILRCVPISNHLYFYWYRQILGQKVEFLVSFYNNEISEKSEIFDDQFSVERPDGSNFTLKIRSTKLEDSAMYFCASRTTGEWNGYTFGSGTRLTVV.